This T cell receptor (beta chain) was captured in a study of cytomegalovirus exposure and HLA in healthy donors (dated by TCRdb to 2015 to 2018). With regard to the full study: An earlier analysis of 587 of the donors reported about 300 Gb of sequence data and 117 million unique TCR beta sequences obtained from about 200 million T cells. An early release covering roughly 600 HLA-typed donors comprised about 290 gigabases of sequencing data and approximately 85 million unique TCR sequences. The genetic ancestry cluster associated with self-reported Caucasian donors included over 80% of the roughly 410 genotyped donors. The study was designed to test whether signatures of past pathogen exposure could be identified by cataloging public T cell receptors. The study profiled the T cell repertoires of hundreds of subjects by immunosequencing and related them to cytomegalovirus serostatus. A separate validation cohort of roughly 130 different subjects was used in addition to the roughly 720-subject first cohort. To predict cytomegalovirus infection status, the study combined high-throughput TCR immunosequencing, statistical association of individual TCRs with disease status, and machine learning. To study patterns of TCR occurrence, a later analysis re-analyzed previously published TCR beta repertoires from around 660 donors and added high-resolution HLA genotyping. Rather than using new phenotypic data, the later analysis identified candidate immune exposures from TCR beta sequences and from how often those sequences occurred across donors. An earlier analysis of roughly 600 of the donors used high-throughput TCR beta sequencing to judge whether each TCR beta V gene segment behaved as functional or pseudogenic. Donor age, sex, ethnicity and CMV serostatus were collected together with the repertoire data. A later genetic analysis took genome-wide SNP genotypes for about 55% of the 666 donors and used that subset as a discovery cohort. Every discovery cohort repertoire had been produced on one sequencing platform. Class I and class II HLA loci were covered by the typing at four-digit resolution. The number of donors typed differed by locus, with about 629-640 for A, B, C, DRB1 and DQB1, 522 for DQA1, about 610 for DPA1, and some 450 for DPB1. Several DR-DQ haplotypes were handled as single units for association and clustering, since linkage in the cohort was strong. Among around 400 genotyped donors of the cohort, an average of about 240,000 unique TCR beta nucleotide sequences was sequenced per donor, of which approximately 18% were non-productive.

What the study reported, not specific to this receptor: An association between a missense DCLRE1C variant and V-gene and J-gene trimming of TCR beta chains was found in a later genetic analysis and replicated in an independent cohort. Correlated functional status among segregating V segments might reflect linkage disequilibrium, but an unknown experimental factor could not be ruled out. In a later analysis, HLA-associated TCR beta chains were found to be more clonally expanded and to have lower generation probabilities than equally common non-associated chains. A group of highly shared sequence variants was considered likely to be a technical artifact of the sequencing pipeline. A later genetic analysis reported fewer N-insertions in productive TCRs among donors in an Asian-associated ancestry cluster than the roughly 650-donor mean. Several of the top co-occurrence clusters appeared to be linked to parvovirus B19, influenza, CMV and Epstein-Barr virus, according to a later analysis. Some IMGT-functional V segments, including TRBV6-2 and TRBV6-3, could not be told apart with the 87-base-pair reads, so those segments were excluded. It was suggested by the authors that the approach could potentially be generalized to other disease states and immunological phenotypes. Assigning TCR associations to individual alleles was difficult when HLA alleles, especially DR and DQ, strongly co-occurred. Presence/absence analyses assumed roughly uniform sequencing depth across donors, an assumption that may not hold. A further reported finding was that TCR beta sequences accurately predicted the HLA-A and HLA-B alleles for most subjects in the first cohort. The only immune exposure information available for the cohort was CMV serostatus. Most CMV-associated TCR beta chains appeared to be HLA-restricted in a later analysis, and the HLA associations seemed to be driven largely by CMV exposure. A later analysis associated roughly 17,000 TCR beta sequences with specific HLA alleles at a false discovery rate of 0.05. Across donors, most TCR sequences were observed very rarely, whereas some public TCRs were present in many individuals. Because some donors lacked HLA typing at each locus, the association tests relied only on the typed subset. In a later analysis, the rate of TCR association differed among HLA loci, with DRB1 alleles having the most associated TCRs and HLA-C alleles having the fewest. The earlier analysis of almost 600 of the donors excluded roughly 17 rarely observed V segments, including chromosome 9 orphons, because counts were too low. Only TCR beta chains were sequenced in this cohort, and the absence of alpha or paired-chain data limited detectable features. An earlier analysis of approximately 530 of the donors showed that most TCR beta V segments appeared in productive rearrangements either about 90% or about 30% of the time, which broadly matched IMGT annotations. In vitro tests confirmed that a few of the cytomegalovirus-associated TCR beta chains recognize cytomegalovirus antigens. Cytomegalovirus status was reported to be diagnosed by the classifier with high specificity and sensitivity in both the original and validation cohorts. The study listed over 150 TCR beta chains as associated with cytomegalovirus.

CDR3 length: 15 amino acids, cysteine to phenylalanine. CDR3 DNA is the only sequence kept; it has 45 bases, read in frame from the first base. The cohort was made up of about 670 healthy bone marrow donors. All cohort members were sampled while nominally healthy, although unrecorded immune exposures were likely present. The donor was CMV seronegative and belonged to the group of around 350 seronegative cohort members. A peripheral blood sample was provided by each donor, and peripheral blood mononuclear cells were used for TCR beta sequencing. The Qiagen DNeasy Blood Extraction Kit was used to extract genomic DNA from the blood cell samples. Worth noting for this clone: What this receptor recognizes is not known. Qualities for individual bases were not recorded, and no much larger clone is one base off.

Library preparation employed the immunoSEQ multiplex PCR assay. The multiplex PCR relied on a mix of 60 forward primers for TCR Vbeta segments and 13 reverse primers for TCR Jbeta segments. Amplification of the CDR3 region of rearranged TCR beta genes was performed with a multiplex PCR assay on genomic DNA. On the Illumina HiSeq System, the amplified TCR beta libraries were sequenced as 87-base-pair reads. On the study's bioinformatics: A later analysis tallied around 80 million unique TCR beta chains across the 660 or so repertoires, and around 10 million of those chains were shared by two or more donors. A nearest-neighbor algorithm error-corrected the raw reads and collapsed the reads into unique sequences, merging closely related sequences to remove PCR and sequencing errors. CDR3 sequences were aligned to IMGT reference sequences to assign V, D and J gene segments. For a sequence to be retained, at least a six-nucleotide match to both a V gene segment and a J gene segment was required. Rearrangements were classified as productive when the CDR3 lacked stop codons and remained in frame with V and J, and all other rearrangements were classified as non-productive. Following IMGT convention, CDR3 was defined as the stretch from the second conserved V-encoded cysteine up to the conserved J-encoded phenylalanine. The earlier analysis of some 600 of the donors excluded sequences that lacked an unambiguous match to a single V gene segment. An earlier analysis of almost 600 of the donors classified V segments as functional when productive rearrangements were above 56.7% and as segregating when the standard deviation between donors was above 5%. A statistical classification framework was developed to diagnose cytomegalovirus status using the catalog of TCR beta chain sequences. V and J gene assignment, in a later analysis, came from comparing TCR nucleotide sequences with IMGT/GENE-DB human TR gene sequences. In a later analysis, CDR3 sequences and most-parsimonious VDJ recombination scenarios were assigned using the TCRdist pipeline. In a later analysis, each TCR beta chain was defined by its CDR3 amino acid sequence together with its V-gene family, and reads without a unique V-gene family were excluded. In a later analysis, 500 to 700 highly shared, low-generation-probability nucleotide sequences were removed to address suspected cross-contamination and a sequencing artifact. In a later analysis, a clonal expansion index was calculated for each public chain from normalized within-repertoire ranks of inferred template counts. In a later analysis, generation probabilities were computed using a VDJ recombination model fitted to out-of-frame rearrangements, and the results were checked against IGoR. Hypergeometric tests were used in a later analysis to score TCR-TCR, TCR-HLA and TCR-CMV co-occurrence, with a repertoire-size bias correction applied to the TCR pairs. False discovery rates were estimated in a later analysis by permuting HLA or CMV assignments 20 times. A later analysis grouped co-occurring TCRs with DBSCAN, adding TCRdist sequence similarity when clustering within HLA-allele-positive subsets. Repertoires with fewer than 30,000 or more than 120,000 public chains, plus five repertoires with anomalous nucleotide sharing, were excluded from co-occurrence clustering. This is the immuneACCESS table as TCRdb keeps it, with only in-frame sequences that have V and J called. A part of the clones is gone; compared with another copy, unresolved V genes explain less than half, and the rest is unexplained. V and J calls and clone size are as listed in that table; D and trimming were resolved from the DNA. The sample has about 140,000 clones on record, 75% to 90% of them singletons. 1.2% of the sample comes from the top ten.

This clonotype originated in a female donor in good health and CMV-seronegative. The sequence links TRBV12-1 to TRBJ2-5; the listed D gene, TRBD1, was not tested against the DNA. TRBV12-1 is a pseudogene segment. The specimen was PBMCs. The CDR3 has the sequence CASSSRDRGGETQYF. The nucleotides read TGTGCCAGCAGCTCCCGGGACAGGGGAGGGGAGACCCAGTACTTC.